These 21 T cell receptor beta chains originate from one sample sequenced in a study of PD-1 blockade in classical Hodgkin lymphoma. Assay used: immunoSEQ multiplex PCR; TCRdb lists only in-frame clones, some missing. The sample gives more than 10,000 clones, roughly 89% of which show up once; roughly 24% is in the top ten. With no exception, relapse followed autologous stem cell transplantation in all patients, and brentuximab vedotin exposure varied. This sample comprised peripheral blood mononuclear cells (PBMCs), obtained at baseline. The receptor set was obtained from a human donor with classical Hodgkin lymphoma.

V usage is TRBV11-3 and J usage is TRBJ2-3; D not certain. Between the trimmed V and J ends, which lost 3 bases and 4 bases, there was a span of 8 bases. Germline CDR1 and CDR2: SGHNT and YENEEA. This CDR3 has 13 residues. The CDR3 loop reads CASSFHPADTQYF. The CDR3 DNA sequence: TGTGCCAGCAGCTTCCACCCTGCAGATACGCAGTATTTT.

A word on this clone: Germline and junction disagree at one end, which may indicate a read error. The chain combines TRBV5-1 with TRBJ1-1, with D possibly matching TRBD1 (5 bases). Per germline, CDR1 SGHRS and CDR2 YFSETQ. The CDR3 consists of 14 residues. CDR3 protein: CASGLQGSYTEAFF. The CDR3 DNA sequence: TGCGCCAGCGGCTTGCAGGGAAGTTACACTGAAGCTTTCTTT.

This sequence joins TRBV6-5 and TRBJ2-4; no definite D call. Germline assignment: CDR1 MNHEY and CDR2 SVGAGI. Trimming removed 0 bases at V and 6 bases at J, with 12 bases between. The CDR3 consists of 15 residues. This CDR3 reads CASSYSGVMGNIQYF. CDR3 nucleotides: TGTGCCAGCAGTTACTCTGGGGTAATGGGAAACATTCAGTACTTC.

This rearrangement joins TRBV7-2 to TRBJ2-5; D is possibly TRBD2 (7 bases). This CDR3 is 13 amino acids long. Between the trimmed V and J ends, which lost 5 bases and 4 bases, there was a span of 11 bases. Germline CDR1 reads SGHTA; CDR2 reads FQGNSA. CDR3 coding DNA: TGTGCCAGCAGCCCCGGGGGGCCAGAGACCCAGTACTTC. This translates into CASSPGGPETQYF.

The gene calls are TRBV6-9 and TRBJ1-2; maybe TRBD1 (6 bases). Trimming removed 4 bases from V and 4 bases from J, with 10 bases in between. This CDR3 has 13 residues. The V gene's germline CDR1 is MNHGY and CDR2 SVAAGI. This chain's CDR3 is CASSSGDIYGYTF. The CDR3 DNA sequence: TGTGCCAGCAGTTCGGGGGACATCTATGGCTACACCTTC.

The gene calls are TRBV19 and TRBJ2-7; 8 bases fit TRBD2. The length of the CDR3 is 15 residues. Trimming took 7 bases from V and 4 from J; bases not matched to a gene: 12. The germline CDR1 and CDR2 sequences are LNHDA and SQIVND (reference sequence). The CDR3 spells CASTPGSGMTYEQYF. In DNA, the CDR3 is TGTGCCAGTACCCCAGGTAGCGGGATGACGTACGAGCAGTACTTC.

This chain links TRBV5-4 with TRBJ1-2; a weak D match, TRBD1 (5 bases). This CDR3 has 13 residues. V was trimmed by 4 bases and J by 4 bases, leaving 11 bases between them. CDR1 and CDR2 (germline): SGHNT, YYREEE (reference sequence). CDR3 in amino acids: CASSLEGSYGYTF. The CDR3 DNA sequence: TGTGCCAGCAGCCTTGAGGGGTCCTATGGCTACACCTTC.

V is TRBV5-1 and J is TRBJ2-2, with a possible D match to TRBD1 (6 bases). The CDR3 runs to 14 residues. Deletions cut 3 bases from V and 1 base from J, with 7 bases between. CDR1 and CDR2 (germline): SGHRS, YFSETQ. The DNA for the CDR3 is TGCGCCAGCAGCTCGACAGGGAACACCGGGGAGCTGTTTTTT. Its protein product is CASSSTGNTGELFF. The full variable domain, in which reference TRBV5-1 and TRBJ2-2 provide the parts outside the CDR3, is KAGVTQTPRYLIKTRGQQVTLSCSPISGHRSVSWYQQTPGQGLQFLFEYFSETQRNKGNFPGRFSGRQFSNSRSEMNVSTLELGDSALYLCASSSTGNTGELFFGEGSRLTVL.

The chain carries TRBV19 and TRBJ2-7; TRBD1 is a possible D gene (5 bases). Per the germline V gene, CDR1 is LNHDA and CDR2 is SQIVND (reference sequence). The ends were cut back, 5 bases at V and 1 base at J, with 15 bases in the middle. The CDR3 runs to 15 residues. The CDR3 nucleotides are TGTGCCAGTAGTGATCTCGGGCAGGGTTCCTACGAGCAGTACTTC. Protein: CASSDLGQGSYEQYF.

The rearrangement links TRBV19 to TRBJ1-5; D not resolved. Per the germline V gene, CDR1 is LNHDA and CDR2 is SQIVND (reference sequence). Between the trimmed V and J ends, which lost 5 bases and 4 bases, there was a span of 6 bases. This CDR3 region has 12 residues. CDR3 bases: TGTGCCAGTAGTCCTGGGAATCAGCCCCAGCATTTT. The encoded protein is CASSPGNQPQHF.

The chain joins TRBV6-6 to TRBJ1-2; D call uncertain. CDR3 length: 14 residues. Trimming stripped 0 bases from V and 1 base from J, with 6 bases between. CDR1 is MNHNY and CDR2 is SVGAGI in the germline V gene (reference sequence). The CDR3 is CASSYSASNYGYTF. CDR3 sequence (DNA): TGTGCCAGCAGTTACTCGGCCAGTAACTATGGCTACACCTTC.

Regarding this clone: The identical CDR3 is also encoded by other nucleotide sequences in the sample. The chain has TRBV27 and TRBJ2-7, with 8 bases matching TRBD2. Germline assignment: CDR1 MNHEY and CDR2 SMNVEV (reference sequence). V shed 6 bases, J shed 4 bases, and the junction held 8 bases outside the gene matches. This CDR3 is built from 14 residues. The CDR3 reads CASRGGGISYEQYF. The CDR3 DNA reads TGTGCCAGCAGGGGCGGGGGGATCTCTTACGAGCAGTACTTC.

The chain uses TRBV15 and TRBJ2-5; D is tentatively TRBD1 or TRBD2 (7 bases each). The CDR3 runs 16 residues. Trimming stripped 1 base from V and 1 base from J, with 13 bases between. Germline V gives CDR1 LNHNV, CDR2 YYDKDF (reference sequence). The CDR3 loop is CATSRASGTVQETQYF. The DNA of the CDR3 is TGTGCCACCAGCAGAGCCAGCGGGACAGTCCAAGAGACCCAGTACTTC.

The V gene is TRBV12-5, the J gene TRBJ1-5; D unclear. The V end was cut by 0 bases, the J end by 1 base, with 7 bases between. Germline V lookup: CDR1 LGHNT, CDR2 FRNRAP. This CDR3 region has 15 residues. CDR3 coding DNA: TGTGCTAGTGGTTTGGTACCGTCCAGCAATCAGCCCCAGCATTTT. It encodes CASGLVPSSNQPQHF.

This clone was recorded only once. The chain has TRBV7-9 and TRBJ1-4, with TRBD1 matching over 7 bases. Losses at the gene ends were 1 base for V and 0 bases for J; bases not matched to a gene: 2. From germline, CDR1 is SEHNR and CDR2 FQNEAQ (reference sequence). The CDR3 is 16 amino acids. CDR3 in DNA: TGTGCCAGCAGCTTAGGCGGACAGGCAACTAATGAAAAACTGTTTTTT. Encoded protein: CASSLGGQATNEKLFF.

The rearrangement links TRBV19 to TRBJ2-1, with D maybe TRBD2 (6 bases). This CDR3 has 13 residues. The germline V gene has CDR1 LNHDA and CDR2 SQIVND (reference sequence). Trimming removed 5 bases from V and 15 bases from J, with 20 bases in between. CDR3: CASSLHPTSRPFF. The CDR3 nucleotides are TGTGCCAGTAGTTTACACCCCACTAGCAGGCCGTTCTTC.

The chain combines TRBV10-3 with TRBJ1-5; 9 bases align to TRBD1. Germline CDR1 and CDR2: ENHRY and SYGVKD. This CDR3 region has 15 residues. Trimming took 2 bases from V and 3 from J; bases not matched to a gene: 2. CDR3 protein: CAISEGDRVNQPQHF. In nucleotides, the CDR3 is TGTGCCATCAGTGAGGGGGACAGGGTCAATCAGCCCCAGCATTTT.

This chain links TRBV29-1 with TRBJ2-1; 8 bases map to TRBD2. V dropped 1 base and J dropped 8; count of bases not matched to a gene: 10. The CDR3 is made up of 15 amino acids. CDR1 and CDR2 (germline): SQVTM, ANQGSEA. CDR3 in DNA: TGCAGCGTTGAAGGACGGGGGGGGCCTGGGGATGAGCAGTTCTTC. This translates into CSVEGRGGPGDEQFF.

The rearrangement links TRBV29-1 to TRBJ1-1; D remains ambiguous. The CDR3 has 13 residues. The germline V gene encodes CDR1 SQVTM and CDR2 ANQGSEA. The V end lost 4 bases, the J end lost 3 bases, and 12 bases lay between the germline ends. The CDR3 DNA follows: TGCAGCGTTGTTCAGACCTTGTACACTGAAGCTTTCTTT. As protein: CSVVQTLYTEAFF.

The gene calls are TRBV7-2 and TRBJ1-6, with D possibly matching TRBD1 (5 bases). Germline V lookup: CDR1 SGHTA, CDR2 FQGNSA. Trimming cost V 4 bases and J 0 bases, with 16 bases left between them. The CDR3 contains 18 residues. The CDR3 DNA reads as TGTGCCAGCAGCTCACTCCGGGACTGGAGCTCCTATAATTCACCCCTCCACTTT. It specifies CASSSLRDWSSYNSPLHF.

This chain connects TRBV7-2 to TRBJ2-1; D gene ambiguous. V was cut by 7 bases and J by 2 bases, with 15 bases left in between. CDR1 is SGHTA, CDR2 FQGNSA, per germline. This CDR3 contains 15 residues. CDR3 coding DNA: TGTGCCAGCACCCCTGGGCTGAGCACCTACAATGAGCAGTTCTTC. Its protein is CASTPGLSTYNEQFF.